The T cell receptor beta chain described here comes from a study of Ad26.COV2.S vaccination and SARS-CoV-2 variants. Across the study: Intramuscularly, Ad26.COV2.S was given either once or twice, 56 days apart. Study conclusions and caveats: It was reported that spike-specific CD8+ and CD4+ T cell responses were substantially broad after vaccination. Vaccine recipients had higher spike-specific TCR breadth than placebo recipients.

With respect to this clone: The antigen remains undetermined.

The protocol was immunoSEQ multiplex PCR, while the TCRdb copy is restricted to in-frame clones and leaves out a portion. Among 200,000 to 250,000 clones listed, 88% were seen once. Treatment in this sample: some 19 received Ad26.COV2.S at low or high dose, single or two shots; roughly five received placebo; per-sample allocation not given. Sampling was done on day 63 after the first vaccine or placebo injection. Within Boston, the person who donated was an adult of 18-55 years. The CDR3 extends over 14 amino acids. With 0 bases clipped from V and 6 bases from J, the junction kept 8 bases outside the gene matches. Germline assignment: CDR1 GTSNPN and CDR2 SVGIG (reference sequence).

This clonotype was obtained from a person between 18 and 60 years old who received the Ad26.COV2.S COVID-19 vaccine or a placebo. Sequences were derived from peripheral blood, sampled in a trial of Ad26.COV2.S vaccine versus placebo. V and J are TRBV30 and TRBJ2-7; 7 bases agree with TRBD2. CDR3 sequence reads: CAWSVLGGSGEQYF. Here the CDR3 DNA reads TGTGCCTGGAGTGTACTGGGGGGGAGCGGCGAGCAGTACTTC.